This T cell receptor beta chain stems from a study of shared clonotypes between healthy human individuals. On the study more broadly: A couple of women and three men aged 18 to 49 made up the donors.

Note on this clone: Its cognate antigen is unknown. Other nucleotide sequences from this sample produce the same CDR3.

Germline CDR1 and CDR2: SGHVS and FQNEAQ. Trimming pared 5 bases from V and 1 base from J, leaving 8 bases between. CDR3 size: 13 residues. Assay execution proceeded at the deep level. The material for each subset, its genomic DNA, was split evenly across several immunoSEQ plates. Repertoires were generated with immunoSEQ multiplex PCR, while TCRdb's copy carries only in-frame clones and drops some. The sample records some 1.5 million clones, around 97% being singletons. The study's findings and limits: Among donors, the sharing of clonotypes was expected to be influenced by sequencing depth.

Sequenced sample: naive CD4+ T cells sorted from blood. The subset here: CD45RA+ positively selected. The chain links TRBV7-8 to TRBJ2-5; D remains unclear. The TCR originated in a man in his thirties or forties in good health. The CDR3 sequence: CASSGPGQETQYF. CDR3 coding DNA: TGTGCCAGCAGCGGCCCGGGCCAAGAGACCCAGTACTTC.